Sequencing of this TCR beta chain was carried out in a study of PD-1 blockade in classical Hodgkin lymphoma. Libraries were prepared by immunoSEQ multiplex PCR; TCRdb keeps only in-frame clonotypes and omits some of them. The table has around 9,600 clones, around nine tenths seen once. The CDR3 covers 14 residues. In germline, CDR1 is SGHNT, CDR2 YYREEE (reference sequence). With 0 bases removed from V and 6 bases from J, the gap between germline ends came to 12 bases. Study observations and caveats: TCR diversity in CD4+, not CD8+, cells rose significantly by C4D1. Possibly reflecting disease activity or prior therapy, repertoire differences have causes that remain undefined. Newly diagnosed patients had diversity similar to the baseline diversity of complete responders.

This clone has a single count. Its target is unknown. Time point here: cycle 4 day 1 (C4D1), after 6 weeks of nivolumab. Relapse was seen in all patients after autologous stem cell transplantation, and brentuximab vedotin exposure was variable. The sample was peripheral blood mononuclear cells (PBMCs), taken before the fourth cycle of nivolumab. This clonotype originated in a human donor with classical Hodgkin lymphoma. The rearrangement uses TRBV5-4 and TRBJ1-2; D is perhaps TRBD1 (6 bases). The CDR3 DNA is TGTGCCAGCAGCTTGGTAGGAGGGGGGAATGGCTACACCTTC. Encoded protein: CASSLVGGGNGYTF.